Listed here are 27 T cell receptor beta chains from one sample, sequenced in a study of shared clonotypes between healthy human individuals (dated by TCRdb to 2018 to 2021). Receptor libraries were prepared by the immunoSEQ multiplex PCR assay. What TCRdb holds here is the immuneACCESS table cut down to in-frame rearrangements. Part of the clones is not present; checked against another copy, under half of the missing clones reflect an unresolved V gene, and the others are unexplained. The sample has around 2.1 million clones on record, around 95% of them singletons. The ten top clones hold 0.13% of the sample. The specimen sequenced was naive CD4+ T cells sorted from blood. This sample's cell subset or site label indicates: CD45RA+ positively selected. The receptor source for this set is a man between 18 and 29 years old in good health.

J is TRBJ2-2 and V is TRBV28; D remains ambiguous. The ends were cut back, 5 bases at V and 1 base at J, with 11 bases in the middle. This CDR3 is 15 amino acids long. CDR1 and CDR2 from the germline V gene are MDHEN and SYDVKM. DNA for the CDR3: TGTGCCAGCAGTCCTCCTCGTGGGAACACCGGGGAGCTGTTTTTT. It yields the protein CASSPPRGNTGELFF.

The rearrangement links TRBV19 to TRBJ1-3; 7 positions match TRBD1. V was pared by 6 bases and J by 0 bases, with 8 bases of the junction left unmatched. Germline CDR1 and CDR2: LNHDA and SQIVND (reference sequence). This CDR3 is 16 amino acids long. This CDR3 reads CASRRQGGSSGNTIYF. CDR3 bases: TGTGCCAGTAGACGGCAGGGGGGGTCCTCTGGAAACACCATATATTTT. Together with reference TRBV19 and TRBJ1-3, the CDR3 gives the full variable domain: DGGITQSPKYLFRKEGQNVTLSCEQNLNHDAMYWYRQDPGQGLRLIYYSQIVNDFQKGDIAEGYSVSREKKESFPLTVTSAQKNPTAFYLCASRRQGGSSGNTIYFGEGSWLTVV.

The chain couples TRBV6-6 to TRBJ1-2; D is possibly TRBD1 (6 bases). Trimming took off 6 bases at V and 3 bases at J, with 17 bases between the two ends. CDR1 is MNHNY, CDR2 SVGAGI, per germline (reference sequence). The CDR3 contains 15 residues. In DNA form, the CDR3 reads TGTGCCAGCAGGGACAGAGCCGCGGGGGACTATGGCTACACCTTC. This gives the protein CASRDRAAGDYGYTF.

The chain joins TRBV9 to TRBJ1-5, with TRBD1 identical over 7 bases. In germline, CDR1 is SGDLS, CDR2 YYNGEE. There are 14 residues in the CDR3. With 3 bases clipped from V and 3 bases from J, the junction kept 3 bases outside the gene matches. The CDR3 sequence is CASSAGQANQPQHF. The CDR3 DNA reads as TGTGCCAGCAGCGCTGGACAGGCCAATCAGCCCCAGCATTTT.

The V gene is TRBV7-8, the J gene TRBJ2-1; D could derive from TRBD1 or TRBD2 (5 bases each). Per the germline V gene, CDR1 is SGHVS and CDR2 is FQNEAQ. The CDR3 runs to 16 residues. V was trimmed by 3 bases and J by 0 bases, leaving 12 bases between them. CDR3 sequence reads: CASSLGVQGSYNEQFF. The CDR3, as DNA: TGTGCCAGCAGCTTGGGGGTTCAGGGCTCCTACAATGAGCAGTTCTTC.

This clone has a single count. The chain has TRBV5-1 and TRBJ1-1; unclear D gene. V lost 1 base and J 3 bases, leaving 10 bases between the germline ends. The CDR3 spans 14 residues. The germline gives CDR1 SGHRS, CDR2 YFSETQ. The CDR3 loop is CASSLKSWDTEAFF. CDR3 nucleotide sequence: TGCGCCAGCAGCTTGAAGTCTTGGGACACTGAAGCTTTCTTT.

The rearrangement joins TRBV5-6 to TRBJ2-7; TRBD1 matches at 7 bases. This CDR3 spans 15 amino acids. After removal of 6 bases from V and 0 bases from J, the junction contained 9 bases not matched to a gene. Germline CDR1 SGHDT, CDR2 YYEEEE. Here the CDR3 reads CASNRDSIISYEQYF. In nucleotides, the CDR3 is TGTGCCAGCAACCGGGACAGCATTATCTCCTACGAGCAGTACTTC.

The chain links TRBV30 to TRBJ1-1, with a tentative D call TRBD1 (5 bases). Trimming took off 4 bases at V and 10 bases at J, with 10 bases between the two ends. CDR1 is GTSNPN, CDR2 SVGIG, per germline (reference sequence). This CDR3 is built from 10 residues. This chain's CDR3 is CAWKRGGAFF. Here the CDR3 DNA reads TGTGCCTGGAAGAGGGGAGGAGCTTTCTTT.

The gene calls are TRBV6-5 and TRBJ1-4; 11 nucleotides align to TRBD1. V lost 6 bases, J lost 7 bases, and 7 bases stayed unmatched. Germline V gives CDR1 MNHEY, CDR2 SVGAGI. The CDR3 covers 15 residues. In DNA form, the CDR3 reads TGTGCCAGCAGGGGACAGGGGGGGACGGCTGAAAAACTGTTTTTT. Amino acid sequence: CASRGQGGTAEKLFF.

The chain employs TRBV4-3 and TRBJ2-6, with unresolved D. The germline V gene encodes CDR1 LGHNA and CDR2 YSLEER. Between the trimmed V and J ends, which lost 0 bases and 0 bases, there was a span of 9 bases. The CDR3 spans 17 residues. The chain's CDR3 is CASSQDPRYSGANVLTF. The DNA of the CDR3 is TGCGCCAGCAGCCAAGATCCAAGATACTCTGGGGCCAACGTCCTGACTTTC.

The gene calls are TRBV7-8 and TRBJ2-2; D not resolved. Trimming shortened V by 2 bases and J by 7 bases, and 8 bases separated the two germline ends. CDR3 size: 13 residues. Germline CDR1 is SGHVS and CDR2 is FQNEAQ. As DNA, the CDR3 is TGTGCCAGCAGCTTAACAGCTGGCGGGGAGCTGTTTTTT. This translates into CASSLTAGGELFF.

The genes are TRBV7-9 and TRBJ2-2; TRBD2 matches at 11 bases. Germline V CDR1 and CDR2: SEHNR, FQNEAQ (reference sequence). The junction had 12 bases not matched to a gene; V was cut back by 4 bases and J by 5 bases. CDR3 length: 18 amino acids. CDR3 DNA sequence: TGTGCCAGCAGCTCCCTTAGTAGCGGGAGGGCCAAGACCGGGGAGCTGTTTTTT. Translating it yields CASSSLSSGRAKTGELFF.

The rearrangement joins TRBV19 to TRBJ2-4, with D unclear. The V end lost 3 bases, the J end lost 0 bases, and 3 bases lay between the germline ends. From germline, CDR1 is LNHDA and CDR2 SQIVND (reference sequence). The CDR3 extends over 13 amino acids. DNA of the CDR3: TGTGCCAGTAGTATCTTAGCCAAAAACATTCAGTACTTC. The encoded protein is CASSILAKNIQYF.

This chain uses TRBV6-5 with TRBJ1-1; 7 nucleotides agree with TRBD1. Germline V gives CDR1 MNHEY, CDR2 SVGAGI. This CDR3 spans 14 amino acids. The junction had 4 bases not matched to a gene; V was cut back by 6 bases and J by 0 bases. CDR3 nucleotides: TGTGCCAGCAGGTACAGGGGTATGAACACTGAAGCTTTCTTT. Its translation is CASRYRGMNTEAFF.

This rearrangement joins TRBV28 to TRBJ2-4; 9 nucleotides align to TRBD2. J lost 10 bases, V lost 7 bases, and 17 bases had no gene match. CDR3 length: 16 residues. Germline V gene data show CDR1 as MDHEN and CDR2 as SYDVKM. CDR3 loop: CASTSSGGVQDWIQYF. Here the CDR3 DNA reads TGTGCCAGCACGAGTAGCGGGGGCGTCCAGGATTGGATTCAGTACTTC.

The chain is built from TRBV5-1 and TRBJ1-1; the match to TRBD1 covers 7 bases. The CDR3 is 12 residues long. V was clipped by 4 bases and J by 10 bases; unmatched bases: 7. From germline, CDR1 is SGHRS and CDR2 YFSETQ. The CDR3 sequence is CASSRDSAGAFF. The CDR3 DNA follows: TGCGCCAGCAGCAGGGACAGTGCCGGAGCTTTCTTT.

The sample holds one count of this clone. The rearrangement links TRBV7-9 to TRBJ2-5; D not certain. V was trimmed by 1 base and J by 2 bases, leaving 8 bases between them. Germline loops: CDR1 SEHNR, CDR2 FQNEAQ (reference sequence). This CDR3 has 14 residues. The CDR3 loop is CASSLGLGQETQYF. The DNA of the CDR3 is TGTGCCAGCAGCTTAGGTTTGGGGCAAGAGACCCAGTACTTC. Using reference TRBV7-9 and TRBJ2-5 for the parts outside the CDR3, the full variable domain is DTGVSQNPRHKITKRGQNVTFRCDPISEHNRLYWYRQTLGQGPEFLTYFQNEAQLEKSRLLSDRFSAERPKGSFSTLEIQRTEQGDSAMYLCASSLGLGQETQYFGPGTRLLVL.

This chain joins TRBV6-4 and TRBJ2-7; D is uncertain. Between the trimmed V and J ends, which lost 10 bases and 2 bases, there was a span of 15 bases. CDR3 size: 13 residues. In germline, CDR1 is MRHNA, CDR2 SNTAGT. The CDR3 DNA follows: TGTGCCAACTTATTCAGCTGGGCCTACGAGCAGTACTTC. Protein sequence: CANLFSWAYEQYF.

The chain joins TRBV5-1 to TRBJ2-2, with D tentatively TRBD1 (5 bases). From germline, CDR1 is SGHRS and CDR2 YFSETQ. V was cut by 6 bases and J by 5 bases, with 14 bases left in between. CDR3 size: 14 residues. The DNA of the CDR3 is TGCGCCAGCACCCCAGACAGTATGACCGGGGAGCTGTTTTTT. It specifies CASTPDSMTGELFF.

J is TRBJ2-5 and V is TRBV7-9; TRBD2 matches 13 bases. J was trimmed by 2 bases and V by 2 bases; bases with no gene match: 5. Germline CDR1 is SEHNR and CDR2 is FQNEAQ (reference sequence). This CDR3 spans 17 amino acids. The CDR3 nucleotides are TGTGCCAGCAGCTTATTACGACTAGCGGGGGGACAAGAGACCCAGTACTTC. The encoded protein is CASSLLRLAGGQETQYF.

The CDR3 is CASSHLGEQYF. In DNA form, the CDR3 reads TGCGCCAGCAGCCATTTAGGCGAGCAGTACTTC. The V call is TRBV4-3, the J call TRBJ2-7; D is ambiguous. The V gene lost 3 bases and the J gene lost 6 bases, with 6 bases spanning the gap. CDR3 length: 11 residues. Germline V CDR1 and CDR2: LGHNA, YSLEER.

The chain couples TRBV27 to TRBJ1-5; D is ambiguous. This CDR3 is 13 amino acids long. The germline gives CDR1 MNHEY, CDR2 SMNVEV (reference sequence). Trimming stripped 1 base from V and 4 bases from J, with 5 bases between. CDR3 protein: CASSLYLNQPQHF. CDR3 sequence (DNA): TGTGCCAGCAGTTTATATTTGAATCAGCCCCAGCATTTT.

The rearrangement links TRBV2 to TRBJ2-5, with TRBD2 as a possible D gene (6 bases). Germline V CDR1 and CDR2: SNHLY, FYNNEI. This CDR3 is 14 amino acids long. Trimming removed 3 bases at V and 2 bases at J, with 10 bases between. Here the CDR3 DNA reads TGTGCCAGCAGTGATGGTAGCGGACAAGAGACCCAGTACTTC. It specifies CASSDGSGQETQYF.

The chain couples TRBV21-1 to TRBJ1-4. TRBV21-1 is tagged as a pseudogene. CDR3 size: 17 residues. DNA of the CDR3: TGTGCCAGCAGCAAAGCGAGGGGCAGGGTGGTGGATGAAAAACTGTTTTTT. Translation: CASSKARGRVVDEKLFF.

The CDR3 loop is CSVSPSTGELFF. The CDR3 DNA is TGCAGCGTTAGTCCGAGCACCGGGGAGCTGTTTTTT. This rearrangement joins TRBV29-1 to TRBJ2-2; the D is unclear. Germline CDR1 reads SQVTM; CDR2 reads ANQGSEA. V gave up 5 bases and J gave up 4 bases, with 8 bases separating them. The CDR3 is 12 residues long.

The chain recombines TRBV11-2 with TRBJ2-7, with D uncertain. The CDR3 is 14 amino acids. Per germline, CDR1 SGHAT and CDR2 FQNNGV. V gave up 1 base and J gave up 6 bases, with 13 bases separating them. CDR3 in amino acids: CASSLGGAYSEQYF. The DNA for the CDR3 is TGTGCCAGCAGCTTAGGAGGCGCTTATTCCGAGCAGTACTTC.

The chain couples TRBV6-6 to TRBJ2-7; D uncertain. V shed 2 bases and J shed 3 bases, with 14 bases lying between them. CDR1 MNHNY and CDR2 SVGAGI come from the germline V gene (reference sequence). This CDR3 has 15 amino acids. The CDR3 bases are TGTGCCAGCAGTTACGACCCGGCGAGTAGCTACGAGCAGTACTTC. Protein: CASSYDPASSYEQYF.